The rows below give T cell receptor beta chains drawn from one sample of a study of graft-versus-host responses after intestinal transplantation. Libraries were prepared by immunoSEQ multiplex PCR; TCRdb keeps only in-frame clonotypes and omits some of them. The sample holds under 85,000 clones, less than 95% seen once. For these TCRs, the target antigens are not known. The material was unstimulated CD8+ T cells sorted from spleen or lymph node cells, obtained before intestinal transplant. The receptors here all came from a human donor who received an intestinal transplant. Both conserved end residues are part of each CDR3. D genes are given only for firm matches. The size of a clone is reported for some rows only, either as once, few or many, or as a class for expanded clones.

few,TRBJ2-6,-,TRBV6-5,CASIGSGANVLTF,TGTGCCAGCATCGGGTCCGGGGCCAACGTCCTGACTTTC
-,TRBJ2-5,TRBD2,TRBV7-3,CASSLLAGVGETQYF,TGTGCCAGCAGCTTATTAGCGGGGGTGGGGGAGACCCAGTACTTC
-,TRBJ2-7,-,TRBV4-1,CASSQEEGSYEQYF,TGCGCCAGCAGCCAAGAGGAGGGGTCCTACGAGCAGTACTTC
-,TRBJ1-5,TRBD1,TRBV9,CASSVGGGAGQPQHF,TGTGCCAGCAGCGTAGGAGGGGGCGCGGGTCAGCCCCAGCATTTT
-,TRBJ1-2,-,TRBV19,CASSIGLGGLNGYTF,TGTGCCAGTAGTATAGGGCTGGGGGGGCTGAATGGCTACACCTTC
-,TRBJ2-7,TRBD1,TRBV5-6,CASSLANGQGSYEQYF,TGTGCCAGCAGCTTGGCGAATGGACAGGGCTCCTACGAGCAGTACTTC
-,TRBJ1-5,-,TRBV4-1,CASSQELGQLNQPQHF,TGCGCCAGCAGCCAAGAACTAGGACAGCTAAATCAGCCCCAGCATTTT
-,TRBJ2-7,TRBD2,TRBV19,CASSNPGGNSYEQYF,TGTGCCAGTAGTAACCCGGGGGGGAACTCCTACGAGCAGTACTTC
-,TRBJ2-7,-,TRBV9,CASSQAMGAPYEQYF,TGTGCCAGCAGCCAAGCGATGGGGGCCCCCTACGAGCAGTACTTC
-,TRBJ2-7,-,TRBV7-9,CASSPEGNYEQYF,TGTGCCAGCAGCCCAGAGGGTAACTACGAGCAGTACTTC
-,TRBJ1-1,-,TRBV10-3,CATRGGVGMSTEAFF,TGTGCCACCCGAGGGGGGGTTGGGATGAGCACTGAAGCTTTCTTT
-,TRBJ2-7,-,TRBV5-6,CASSPPGGGHSYEQYF,TGTGCCAGCAGCCCCCCTGGTGGGGGCCACTCCTACGAGCAGTACTTC
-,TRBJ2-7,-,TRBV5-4,CASSLGQAIEQYF,TGTGCCAGCAGCTTGGGGCAGGCCATCGAGCAGTACTTC
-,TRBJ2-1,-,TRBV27,CASGPGVDEQFF,TGTGCCAGCGGCCCAGGGGTGGATGAGCAGTTCTTC
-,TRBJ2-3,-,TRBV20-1,CSARADTQYF,TGCAGTGCTAGGGCCGATACGCAGTATTTT
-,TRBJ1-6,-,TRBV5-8,CASSRPEGSPLHF,TGTGCCAGCAGCCGGCCCGAGGGTTCACCCCTCCACTTT
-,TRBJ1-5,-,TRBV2,CASSDSGNNSNQPQHF,TGTGCCAGCAGTGACTCAGGCAACAATAGCAATCAGCCCCAGCATTTT
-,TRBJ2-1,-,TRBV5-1,CASSLPTREQFF,TGCGCCAGCAGCTTGCCGACACGGGAGCAGTTCTTC
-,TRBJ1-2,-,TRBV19,CASSMAGVDGYTF,TGTGCCAGTAGTATGGCAGGGGTGGATGGCTACACCTTC
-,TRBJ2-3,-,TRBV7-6,CASSHGEGTDTQYF,TGTGCCAGCAGCCATGGGGAGGGCACAGATACGCAGTATTTT
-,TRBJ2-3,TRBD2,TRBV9,CASSVGGGAGWGTDTQYF,TGTGCCAGCAGCGTAGGCGGGGGGGCTGGGTGGGGCACAGATACGCAGTATTTT
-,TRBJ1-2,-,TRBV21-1,CASSKVSGWYGYTF,TGTGCCAGCAGCAAGGTGTCAGGGTGGTATGGCTACACCTTC
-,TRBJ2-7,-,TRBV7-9,CASSFGPDEQYF,TGTGCCAGCAGCTTTGGGCCCGACGAGCAGTACTTC
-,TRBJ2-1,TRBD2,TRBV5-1,CASSSGLGGSDEQFF,TGCGCCAGCAGCTCGGGACTAGGGGGGTCCGATGAGCAGTTCTTC
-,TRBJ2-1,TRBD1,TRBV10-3,CAISGVGTVNEQFF,TGTGCCATCAGTGGGGTTGGGACAGTTAATGAGCAGTTCTTC
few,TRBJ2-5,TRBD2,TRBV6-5,CASRPGGFETQYF,TGTGCCAGCAGACCGGGGGGGTTCGAGACCCAGTACTTC
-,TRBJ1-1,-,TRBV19,CASSIILNTEAFF,TGTGCCAGTAGTATTATTCTGAACACTGAAGCTTTCTTT
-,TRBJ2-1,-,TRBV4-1,CASSQDGFGAWEQFF,TGCGCCAGCAGCCAAGACGGCTTTGGGGCATGGGAGCAGTTCTTC